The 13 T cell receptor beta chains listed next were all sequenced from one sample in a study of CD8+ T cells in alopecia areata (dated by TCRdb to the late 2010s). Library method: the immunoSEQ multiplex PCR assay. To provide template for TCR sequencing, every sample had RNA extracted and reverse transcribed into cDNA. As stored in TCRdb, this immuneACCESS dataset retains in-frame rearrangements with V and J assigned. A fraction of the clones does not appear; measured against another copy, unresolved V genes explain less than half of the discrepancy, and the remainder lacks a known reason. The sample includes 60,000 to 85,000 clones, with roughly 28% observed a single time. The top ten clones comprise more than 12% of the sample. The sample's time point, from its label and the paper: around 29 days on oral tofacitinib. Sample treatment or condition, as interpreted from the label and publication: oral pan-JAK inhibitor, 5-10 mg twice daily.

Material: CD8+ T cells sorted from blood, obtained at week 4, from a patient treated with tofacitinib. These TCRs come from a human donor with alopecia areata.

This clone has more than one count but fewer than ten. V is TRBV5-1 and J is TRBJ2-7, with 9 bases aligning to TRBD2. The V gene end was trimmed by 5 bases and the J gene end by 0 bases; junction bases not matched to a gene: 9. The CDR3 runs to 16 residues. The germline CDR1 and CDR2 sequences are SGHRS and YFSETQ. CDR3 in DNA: TGCGCCAGCAGGCCTGGACTAGCGAGTAGCTCCTACGAGCAGTACTTC. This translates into CASRPGLASSSYEQYF.

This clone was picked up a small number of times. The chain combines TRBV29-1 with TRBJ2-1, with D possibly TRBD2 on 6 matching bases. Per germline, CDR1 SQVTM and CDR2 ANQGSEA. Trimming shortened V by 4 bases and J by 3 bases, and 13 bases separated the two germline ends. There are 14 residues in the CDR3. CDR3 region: CSVVRGSGYNEQFF. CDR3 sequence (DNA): TGCAGCGTTGTACGGGGTAGCGGCTACAATGAGCAGTTCTTC.

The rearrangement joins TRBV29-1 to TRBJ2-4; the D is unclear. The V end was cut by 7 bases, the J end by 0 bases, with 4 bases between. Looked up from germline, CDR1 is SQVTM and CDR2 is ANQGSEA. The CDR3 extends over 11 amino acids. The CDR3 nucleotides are TGCAGCGCCATAGCCAAAAACATTCAGTACTTC. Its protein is CSAIAKNIQYF.

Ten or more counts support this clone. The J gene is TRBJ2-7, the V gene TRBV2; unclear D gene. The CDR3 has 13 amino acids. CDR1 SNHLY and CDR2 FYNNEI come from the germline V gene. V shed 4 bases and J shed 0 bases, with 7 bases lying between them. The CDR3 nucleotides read TGTGCCAGCAGTGTTGACATCTCCTACGAGCAGTACTTC. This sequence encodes CASSVDISYEQYF. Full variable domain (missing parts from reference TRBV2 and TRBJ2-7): EPEVTQTPSHQVTQMGQEVILRCVPISNHLYFYWYRQILGQKVEFLVSFYNNEISEKSEIFDDQFSVERPDGSNFTLKIRSTKLEDSAMYFCASSVDISYEQYFGPGTRLTVT.

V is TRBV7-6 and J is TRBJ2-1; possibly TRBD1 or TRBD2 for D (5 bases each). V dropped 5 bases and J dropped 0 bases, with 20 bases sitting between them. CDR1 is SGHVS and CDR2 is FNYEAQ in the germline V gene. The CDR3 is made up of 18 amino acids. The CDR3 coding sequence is TGTGCCAGCAGCCACCCCAGGGACGAGGGGATCTCCTACAATGAGCAGTTCTTC. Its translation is CASSHPRDEGISYNEQFF. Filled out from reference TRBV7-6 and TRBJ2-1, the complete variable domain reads GAGVSQSPRYKVTKRGQDVALRCDPISGHVSLYWYRQALGQGPEFLTYFNYEAQQDKSGLPNDRFSAERPEGSISTLTIQRTEQRDSAMYRCASSHPRDEGISYNEQFFGPGTRLTVL.

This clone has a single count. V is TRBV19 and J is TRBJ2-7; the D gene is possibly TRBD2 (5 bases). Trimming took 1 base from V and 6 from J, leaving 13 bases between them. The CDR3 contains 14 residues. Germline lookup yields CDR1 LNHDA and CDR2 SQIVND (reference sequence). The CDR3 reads CASSIASGLAEQYF. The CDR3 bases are TGTGCCAGTAGTATAGCATCAGGACTCGCCGAGCAGTACTTC.

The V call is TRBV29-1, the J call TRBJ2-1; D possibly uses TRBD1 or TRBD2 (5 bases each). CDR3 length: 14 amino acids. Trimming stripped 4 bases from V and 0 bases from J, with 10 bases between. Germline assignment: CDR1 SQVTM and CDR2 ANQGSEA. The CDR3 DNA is TGCAGCGTTGGAGGGACGCCCTCCTACAATGAGCAGTTCTTC. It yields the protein CSVGGTPSYNEQFF.

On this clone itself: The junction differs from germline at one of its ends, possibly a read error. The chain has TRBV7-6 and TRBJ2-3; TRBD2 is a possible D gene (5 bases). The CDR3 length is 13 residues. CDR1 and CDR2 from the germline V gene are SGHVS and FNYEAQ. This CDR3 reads CATSGGSTNTQYF. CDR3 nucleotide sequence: TGTGCCACGTCAGGAGGAAGCACAAATACGCAGTATTTT.

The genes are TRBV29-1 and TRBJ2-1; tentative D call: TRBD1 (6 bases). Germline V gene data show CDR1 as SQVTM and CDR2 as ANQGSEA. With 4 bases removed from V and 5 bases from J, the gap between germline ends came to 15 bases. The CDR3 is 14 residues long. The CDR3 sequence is CSVVWDNGNNEQFF. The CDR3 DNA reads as TGCAGCGTTGTATGGGACAACGGGAACAATGAGCAGTTCTTC.

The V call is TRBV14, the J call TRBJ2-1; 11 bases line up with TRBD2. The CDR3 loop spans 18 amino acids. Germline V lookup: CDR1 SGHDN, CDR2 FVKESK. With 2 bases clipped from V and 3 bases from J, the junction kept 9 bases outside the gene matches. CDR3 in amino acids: CASSQQASGRTHYNEQFF. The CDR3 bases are TGTGCCAGCAGCCAACAAGCTAGCGGGAGGACCCACTACAATGAGCAGTTCTTC.

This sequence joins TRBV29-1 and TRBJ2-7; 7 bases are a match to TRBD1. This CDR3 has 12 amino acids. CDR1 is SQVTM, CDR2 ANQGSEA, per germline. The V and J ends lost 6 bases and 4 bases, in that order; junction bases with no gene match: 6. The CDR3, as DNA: TGCAGCGTGGGGGACAGCTTATACGAGCAGTACTTC. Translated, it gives CSVGDSLYEQYF.

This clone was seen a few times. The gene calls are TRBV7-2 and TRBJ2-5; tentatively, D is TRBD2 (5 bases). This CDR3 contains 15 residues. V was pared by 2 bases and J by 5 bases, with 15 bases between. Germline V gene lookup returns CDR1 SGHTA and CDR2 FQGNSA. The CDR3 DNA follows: TGTGCCAGCAGCTTAACTTACCTGGGCGGGGAGACCCAGTACTTC. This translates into CASSLTYLGGETQYF.

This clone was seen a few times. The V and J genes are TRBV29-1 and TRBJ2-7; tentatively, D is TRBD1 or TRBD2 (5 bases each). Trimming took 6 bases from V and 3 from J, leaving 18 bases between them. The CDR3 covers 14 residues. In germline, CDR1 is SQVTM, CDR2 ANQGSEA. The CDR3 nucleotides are TGCAGCGTCGAAAGTAGGGACGGAAACTACGAGCAGTACTTC. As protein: CSVESRDGNYEQYF.